The present T cell receptor (beta chain) was sequenced within a study of T cells in localized non-small cell lung cancer. Study-wide results and caveats: Higher blood T cell density tracked longer overall survival. Uninvolved adjacent lung had the highest recorded T cell clonality, with tumor below it.

Data came from immunoSEQ multiplex PCR; TCRdb stores just in-frame clones and leaves some out. The sample carries roughly 9,900 clones, about 80% recorded once. A remark on this clone: Its target is unknown.

The sequence derives from a male donor older than 55 with stage I lung adenocarcinoma. This sample comprised peripheral blood, obtained before any cancer treatment.

The CDR3 DNA sequence: TGTGCCAGCAGGATACTTGACACCGGGGAGCTGTTTTTT. It translates to CASRILDTGELFF. This chain links TRBV6-5 with TRBJ2-2; the D is unclear. V lost 6 bases and J lost 3, with 8 bases in between. The CDR3 is 13 amino acids. Germline CDR1 MNHEY, CDR2 SVGAGI.